This T cell receptor (beta chain) appears in the sequencing data of a study of blood T cell repertoires in COVID-19. The wider study: The study drew acute and convalescent COVID-19 samples from the United States, Italy and Spain. Sample material is recorded as cDNA or gDNA derived from T cells, B-cell-depleted T cells, or PBMCs.

Original processing methods: Counts of nucleated cells, estimated from reference gene primer amplification, were obtained. TCRdb's table, derived via immunoSEQ multiplex PCR, lists solely in-frame clones and lacks some. That table furnishes V, J and clone size, whereas the DNA furnished D and trimming. In the table there are tens of thousands of clones, roughly 85% of which are singletons. This CDR3 is 16 amino acids long. The germline gives CDR1 SGHTA, CDR2 FQGNSA. The trim removed 5 bases at V and 4 bases at J, leaving 13 bases unmatched. Sequencing was performed on peripheral blood. This chain joins TRBV7-2 and TRBJ1-2; TRBD1 matches at 7 bases. The TCR was taken from a woman of 80 years or more with active or convalescent COVID-19. CDR3 sequence: CASSHGGQRDRYGYTF. The CDR3 DNA reads TGTGCCAGCAGCCATGGGGGACAGAGGGACCGCTATGGCTACACCTTC.